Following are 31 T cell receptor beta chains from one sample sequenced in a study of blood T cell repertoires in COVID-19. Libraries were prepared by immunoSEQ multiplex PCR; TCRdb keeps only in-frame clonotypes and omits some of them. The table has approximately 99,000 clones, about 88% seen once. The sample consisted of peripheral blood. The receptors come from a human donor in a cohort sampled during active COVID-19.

The CDR3 here is CATSRVPDEKLFF. DNA of the CDR3: TGTGCCACCAGCAGAGTCCCAGATGAAAAACTGTTTTTT. The rearrangement uses TRBV15 and TRBJ1-4, with D uncertain. The germline V gene encodes CDR1 LNHNV and CDR2 YYDKDF (reference sequence). Trimming pared 1 base from V and 6 bases from J, leaving 6 bases between. CDR3 length: 13 residues.

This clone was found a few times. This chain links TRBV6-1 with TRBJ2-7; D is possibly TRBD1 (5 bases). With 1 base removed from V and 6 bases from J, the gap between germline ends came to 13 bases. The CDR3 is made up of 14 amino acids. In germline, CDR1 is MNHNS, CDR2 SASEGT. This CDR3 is CASSEDARVTEQYF. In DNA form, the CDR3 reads TGTGCCAGCAGTGAAGATGCCAGGGTTACCGAGCAGTACTTC.

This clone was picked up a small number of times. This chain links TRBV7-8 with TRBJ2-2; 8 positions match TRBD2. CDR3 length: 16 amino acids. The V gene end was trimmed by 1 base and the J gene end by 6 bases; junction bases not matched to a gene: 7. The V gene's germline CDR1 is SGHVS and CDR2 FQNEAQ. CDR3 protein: CASSLDGAGGAGELFF. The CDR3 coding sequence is TGTGCCAGCAGCTTAGATGGGGCGGGGGGCGCCGGGGAGCTGTTTTTT.

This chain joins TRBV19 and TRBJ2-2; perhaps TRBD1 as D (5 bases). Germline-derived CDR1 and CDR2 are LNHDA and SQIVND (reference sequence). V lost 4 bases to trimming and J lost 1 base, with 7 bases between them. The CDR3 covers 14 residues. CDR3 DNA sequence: TGTGCCAGTAGTAGTACAGGGAACACCGGGGAGCTGTTTTTT. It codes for CASSSTGNTGELFF.

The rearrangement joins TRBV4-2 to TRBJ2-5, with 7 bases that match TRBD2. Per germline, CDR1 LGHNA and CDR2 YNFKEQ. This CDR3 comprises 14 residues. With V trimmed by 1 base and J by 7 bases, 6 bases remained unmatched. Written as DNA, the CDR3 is TGTGCCAGCAGCCAAGTATTGCCGGGAGGGACCCAGTACTTC. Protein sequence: CASSQVLPGGTQYF.

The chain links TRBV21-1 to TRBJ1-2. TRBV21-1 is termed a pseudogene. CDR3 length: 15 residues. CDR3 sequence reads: CASSKEVGRNYGYTF. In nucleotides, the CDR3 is TGTGCCAGCAGCAAAGAGGTTGGGAGAAACTATGGCTACACCTTC.

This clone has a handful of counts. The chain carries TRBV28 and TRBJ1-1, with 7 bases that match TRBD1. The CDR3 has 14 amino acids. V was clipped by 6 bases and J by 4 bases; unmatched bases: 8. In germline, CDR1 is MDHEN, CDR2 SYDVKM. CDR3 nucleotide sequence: TGTGCCAGCAGGGAAGGGGGCGCGGCCACTGAAGCTTTCTTT. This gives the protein CASREGGAATEAFF. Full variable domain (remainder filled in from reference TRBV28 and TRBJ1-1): DVKVTQSSRYLVKRTGEKVFLECVQDMDHENMFWYRQDPGLGLRLIYFSYDVKMKEKGDIPEGYSVSREKKERFSLILESASTNQTSMYLCASREGGAATEAFFGQGTRLTVV.

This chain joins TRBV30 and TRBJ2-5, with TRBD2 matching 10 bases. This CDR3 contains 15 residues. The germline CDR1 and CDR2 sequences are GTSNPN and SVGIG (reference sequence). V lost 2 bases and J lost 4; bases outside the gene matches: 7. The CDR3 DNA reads TGTGCCTGGAGTCGTCTAGCGGGAGCAGGAGAGACCCAGTACTTC. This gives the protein CAWSRLAGAGETQYF.

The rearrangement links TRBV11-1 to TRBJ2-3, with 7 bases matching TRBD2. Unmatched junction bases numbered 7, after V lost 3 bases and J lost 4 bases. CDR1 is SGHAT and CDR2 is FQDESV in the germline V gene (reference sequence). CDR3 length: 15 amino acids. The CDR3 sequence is CASSFRRESPDTQYF. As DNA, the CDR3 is TGTGCCAGCAGCTTCCGGCGGGAGAGCCCAGATACGCAGTATTTT.

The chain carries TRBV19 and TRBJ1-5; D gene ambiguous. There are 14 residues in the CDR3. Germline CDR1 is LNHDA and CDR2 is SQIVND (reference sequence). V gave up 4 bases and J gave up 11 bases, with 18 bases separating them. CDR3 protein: CASSRSGNDPAQHF. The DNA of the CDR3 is TGTGCCAGTAGTAGGTCGGGGAATGATCCGGCCCAGCATTTT. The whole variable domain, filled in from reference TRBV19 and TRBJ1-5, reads DGGITQSPKYLFRKEGQNVTLSCEQNLNHDAMYWYRQDPGQGLRLIYYSQIVNDFQKGDIAEGYSVSREKKESFPLTVTSAQKNPTAFYLCASSRSGNDPAQHFGDGTRLSIL.

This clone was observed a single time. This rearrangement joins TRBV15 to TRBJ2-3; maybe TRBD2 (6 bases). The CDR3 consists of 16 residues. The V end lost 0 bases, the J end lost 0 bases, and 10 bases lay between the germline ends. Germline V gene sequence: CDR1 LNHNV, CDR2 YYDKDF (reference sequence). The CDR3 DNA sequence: TGTGCCACCAGCAGAGATCCGAGCGGGAGCACAGATACGCAGTATTTT. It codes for CATSRDPSGSTDTQYF.

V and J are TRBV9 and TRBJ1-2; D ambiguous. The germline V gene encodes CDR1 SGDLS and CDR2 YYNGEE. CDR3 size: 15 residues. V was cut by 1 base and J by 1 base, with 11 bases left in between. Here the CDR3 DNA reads TGTGCCAGCAGCGTAACCCACGGCGGTAACTATGGCTACACCTTC. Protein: CASSVTHGGNYGYTF.

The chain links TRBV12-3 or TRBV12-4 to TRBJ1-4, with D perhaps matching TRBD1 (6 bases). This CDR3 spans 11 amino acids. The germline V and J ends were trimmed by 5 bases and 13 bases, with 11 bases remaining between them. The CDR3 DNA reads TGTGCCAGCAGTCAACAGGGTGCACTGTTTTTT. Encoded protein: CASSQQGALFF.

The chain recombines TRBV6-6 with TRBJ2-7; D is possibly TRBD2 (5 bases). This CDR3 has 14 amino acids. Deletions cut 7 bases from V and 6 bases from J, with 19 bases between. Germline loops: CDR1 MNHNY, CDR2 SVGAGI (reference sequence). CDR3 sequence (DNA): TGTGCCAGCAATTCGGGTGCATGGGGAGCCGAGCAGTACTTC. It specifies CASNSGAWGAEQYF.

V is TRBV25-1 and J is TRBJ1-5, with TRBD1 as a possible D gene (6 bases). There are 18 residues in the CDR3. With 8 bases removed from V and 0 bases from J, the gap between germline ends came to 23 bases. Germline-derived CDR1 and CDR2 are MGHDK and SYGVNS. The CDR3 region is CASFPSGQEVISNQPQHF. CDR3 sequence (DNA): TGTGCCAGCTTCCCTTCGGGACAAGAAGTTATTAGCAATCAGCCCCAGCATTTT. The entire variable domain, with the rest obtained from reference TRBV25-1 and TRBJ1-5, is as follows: EADIYQTPRYLVIGTGKKITLECSQTMGHDKMYWYQQDPGMELHLIHYSYGVNSTEKGDLSSESTVSRIRTEHFPLTLESARPSHTSQYLCASFPSGQEVISNQPQHFGDGTRLSIL.

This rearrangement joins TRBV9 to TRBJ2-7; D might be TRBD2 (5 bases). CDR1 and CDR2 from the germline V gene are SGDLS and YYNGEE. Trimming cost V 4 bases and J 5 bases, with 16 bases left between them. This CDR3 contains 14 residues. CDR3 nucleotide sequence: TGTGCCAGCAGCCCGCTAGGACTGGGTGACGAGCAGTACTTC. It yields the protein CASSPLGLGDEQYF.

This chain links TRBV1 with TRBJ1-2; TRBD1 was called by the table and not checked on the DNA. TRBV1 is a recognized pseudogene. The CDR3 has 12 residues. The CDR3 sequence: CTSSQDRGGYTF. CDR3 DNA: TGCACCAGCAGCCAAGACAGGGGCGGCTACACCTTC.

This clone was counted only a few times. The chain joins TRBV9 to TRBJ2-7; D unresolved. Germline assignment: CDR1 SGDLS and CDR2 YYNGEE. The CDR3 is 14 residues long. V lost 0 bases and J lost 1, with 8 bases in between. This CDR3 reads CASSVDSTSYEQYF. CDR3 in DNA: TGTGCCAGCAGCGTAGACAGTACTTCCTACGAGCAGTACTTC.

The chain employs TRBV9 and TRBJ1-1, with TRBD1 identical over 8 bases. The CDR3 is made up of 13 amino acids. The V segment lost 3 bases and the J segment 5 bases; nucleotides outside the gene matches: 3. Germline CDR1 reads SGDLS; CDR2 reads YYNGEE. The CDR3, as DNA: TGTGCCAGCAGCGAACAGGGGGGAACTGAAGCTTTCTTT. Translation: CASSEQGGTEAFF.

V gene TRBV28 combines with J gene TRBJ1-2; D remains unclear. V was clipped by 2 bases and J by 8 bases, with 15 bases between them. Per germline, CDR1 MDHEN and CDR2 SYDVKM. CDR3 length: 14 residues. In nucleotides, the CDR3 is TGTGCCAGCAGTTTAGCGCGGAGACTGGAGGGCTACACCTTC. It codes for CASSLARRLEGYTF.

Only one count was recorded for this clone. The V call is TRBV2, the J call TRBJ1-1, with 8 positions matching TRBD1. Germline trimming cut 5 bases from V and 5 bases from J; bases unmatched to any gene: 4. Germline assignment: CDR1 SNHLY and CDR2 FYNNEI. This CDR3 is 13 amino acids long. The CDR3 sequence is CASSRTGMTEAFF. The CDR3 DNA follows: TGTGCCAGCAGTCGGACAGGGATGACTGAAGCTTTCTTT.

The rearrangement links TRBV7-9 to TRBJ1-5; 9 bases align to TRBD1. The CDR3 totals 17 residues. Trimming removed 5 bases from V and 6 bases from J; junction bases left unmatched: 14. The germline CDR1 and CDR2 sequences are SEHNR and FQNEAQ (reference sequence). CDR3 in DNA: TGTGCCAGCAGCGCGACCTGGCGGGACAGGGCCCCTCAGCCCCAGCATTTT. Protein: CASSATWRDRAPQPQHF.

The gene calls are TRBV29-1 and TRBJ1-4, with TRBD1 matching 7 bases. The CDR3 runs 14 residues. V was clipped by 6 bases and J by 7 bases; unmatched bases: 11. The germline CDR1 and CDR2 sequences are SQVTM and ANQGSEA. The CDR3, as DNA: TGCAGCGTGGACTATACAGGGGCGGGTGAAAAACTGTTTTTT. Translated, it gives CSVDYTGAGEKLFF.

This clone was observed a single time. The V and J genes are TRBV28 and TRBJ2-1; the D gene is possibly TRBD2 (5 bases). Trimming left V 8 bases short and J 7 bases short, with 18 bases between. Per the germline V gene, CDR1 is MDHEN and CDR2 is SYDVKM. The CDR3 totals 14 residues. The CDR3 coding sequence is TGTGCCAGCGGTCAGATTAGGGAGACGAATGAGCAGTTCTTC. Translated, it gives CASGQIRETNEQFF. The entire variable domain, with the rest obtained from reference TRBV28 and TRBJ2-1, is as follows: DVKVTQSSRYLVKRTGEKVFLECVQDMDHENMFWYRQDPGLGLRLIYFSYDVKMKEKGDIPEGYSVSREKKERFSLILESASTNQTSMYLCASGQIRETNEQFFGPGTRLTVL.

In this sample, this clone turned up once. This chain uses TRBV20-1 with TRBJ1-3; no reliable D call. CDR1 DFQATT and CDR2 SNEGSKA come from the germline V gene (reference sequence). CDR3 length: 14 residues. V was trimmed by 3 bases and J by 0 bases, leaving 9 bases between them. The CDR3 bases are TGCAGTGCTAGTGCCGGGTACTCTGGAAACACCATATATTTT. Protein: CSASAGYSGNTIYF.

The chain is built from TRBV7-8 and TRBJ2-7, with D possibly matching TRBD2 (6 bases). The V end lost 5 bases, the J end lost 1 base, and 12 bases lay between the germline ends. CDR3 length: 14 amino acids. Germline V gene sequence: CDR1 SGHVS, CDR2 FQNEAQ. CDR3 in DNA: TGTGCCAGCAGCCCGGAGGGTAGTTCCTACGAGCAGTACTTC. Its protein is CASSPEGSSYEQYF.

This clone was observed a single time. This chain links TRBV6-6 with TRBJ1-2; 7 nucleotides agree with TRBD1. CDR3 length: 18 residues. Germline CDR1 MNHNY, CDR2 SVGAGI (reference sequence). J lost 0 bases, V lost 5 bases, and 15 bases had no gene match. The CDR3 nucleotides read TGTGCCAGCAGTCCGGATGTCGGGACAGCCTTATCTAACTATGGCTACACCTTC. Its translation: CASSPDVGTALSNYGYTF.

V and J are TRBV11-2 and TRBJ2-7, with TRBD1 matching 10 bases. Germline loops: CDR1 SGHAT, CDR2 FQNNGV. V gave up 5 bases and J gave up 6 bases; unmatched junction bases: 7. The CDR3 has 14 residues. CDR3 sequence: CASSVGDRGVEQYF. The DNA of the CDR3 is TGTGCCAGCAGCGTGGGGGACAGGGGAGTCGAGCAGTACTTC. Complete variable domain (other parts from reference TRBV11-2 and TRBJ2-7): EAGVAQSPRYKIIEKRQSVAFWCNPISGHATLYWYQQILGQGPKLLIQFQNNGVVDDSQLPKDRFSAERLKGVDSTLKIQPAKLEDSAVYLCASSVGDRGVEQYFGPGTRLTVT.

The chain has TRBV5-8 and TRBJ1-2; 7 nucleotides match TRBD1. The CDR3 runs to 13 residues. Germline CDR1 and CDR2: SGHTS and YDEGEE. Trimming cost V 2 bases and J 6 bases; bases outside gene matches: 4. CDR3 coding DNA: TGTGCCAGCAGCTTCAGGGGGGCTCATGGCTACACCTTC. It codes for CASSFRGAHGYTF.

This CDR3 reads CATSGGLETQYF. DNA of the CDR3: TGTGCCACCTCCGGAGGGCTAGAGACCCAGTACTTC. The chain has TRBV28 and TRBJ2-5, with D possibly TRBD2 on 6 matching bases. Germline assignment: CDR1 MDHEN and CDR2 SYDVKM. The CDR3 runs 12 residues. Trimming took off 10 bases at V and 4 bases at J, with 13 bases between the two ends. Full variable domain (outside the CDR3, taken from reference TRBV28 and TRBJ2-5): DVKVTQSSRYLVKRTGEKVFLECVQDMDHENMFWYRQDPGLGLRLIYFSYDVKMKEKGDIPEGYSVSREKKERFSLILESASTNQTSMYLCATSGGLETQYFGPGTRLLVL.

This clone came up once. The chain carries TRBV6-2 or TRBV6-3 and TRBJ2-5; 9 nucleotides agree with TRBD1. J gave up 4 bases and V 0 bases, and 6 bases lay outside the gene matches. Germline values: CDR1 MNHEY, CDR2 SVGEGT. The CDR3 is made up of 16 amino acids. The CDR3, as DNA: TGTGCCAGCAGTTACTCTGGTACACAGGGGGCAGAGACCCAGTACTTC. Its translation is CASSYSGTQGAETQYF.